This TCR beta chain was sequenced for a study of Ad26.COV2.S vaccination and SARS-CoV-2 variants. Stated treatment: some 20 received Ad26.COV2.S at low or high dose, single or two shots; about 5 received placebo; per-sample allocation not given. Collection of the samples took place on day 63 after the first injection of vaccine or placebo. The individual, an adult aged 18-55 years, was a donor in Boston. This clone showed up just once. The assay was immunoSEQ multiplex PCR, and TCRdb's table has in-frame clones only and misses some. The sample comprises approximately 300,000 clones, 85% of which are singletons, and 2% to 2.5% rests with the top ten. The CDR3 consists of 15 residues. Per the germline V gene, CDR1 is LGHNA and CDR2 is YNFKEQ. Losses at the gene ends were 4 bases for V and 2 bases for J; bases not matched to a gene: 3.

This rearrangement joins TRBV4-2 to TRBJ2-3; 10 positions match TRBD2. This specimen consisted of peripheral blood, obtained in a trial of Ad26.COV2.S vaccine versus placebo. The receptor was isolated from a person between 18 and 60 years old who received the Ad26.COV2.S COVID-19 vaccine or a placebo. The chain's CDR3 is CASSPLAGNTDTQYF. CDR3 in DNA: TGTGCCAGCAGCCCACTAGCGGGGAACACAGATACGCAGTATTTT.